This TCR beta chain originates from a study of cytomegalovirus exposure and HLA in healthy donors. Per the germline V gene, CDR1 is SGDLS and CDR2 is YYNGEE. This CDR3 has 15 amino acids. V shed 4 bases, J shed 6 bases, and the junction held 9 bases outside the gene matches. The PCR contained 60 Vbeta and 13 Jbeta primers. TCRdb's copy holds only in-frame clones and misses some; the assay was immunoSEQ multiplex PCR. Here the sample table reports some 130,000 clones. Sequencing was done on a sample of PBMCs. The rearrangement joins TRBV9 to TRBJ2-1; 8 bases align to TRBD2. This TCR derives from a woman in her thirties or forties in good health and CMV-seropositive. The CDR3 sequence: CASSPGTSSSNEQFF. The CDR3, as DNA: TGTGCCAGCAGCCCCGGGACTAGTTCTTCCAATGAGCAGTTCTTC.